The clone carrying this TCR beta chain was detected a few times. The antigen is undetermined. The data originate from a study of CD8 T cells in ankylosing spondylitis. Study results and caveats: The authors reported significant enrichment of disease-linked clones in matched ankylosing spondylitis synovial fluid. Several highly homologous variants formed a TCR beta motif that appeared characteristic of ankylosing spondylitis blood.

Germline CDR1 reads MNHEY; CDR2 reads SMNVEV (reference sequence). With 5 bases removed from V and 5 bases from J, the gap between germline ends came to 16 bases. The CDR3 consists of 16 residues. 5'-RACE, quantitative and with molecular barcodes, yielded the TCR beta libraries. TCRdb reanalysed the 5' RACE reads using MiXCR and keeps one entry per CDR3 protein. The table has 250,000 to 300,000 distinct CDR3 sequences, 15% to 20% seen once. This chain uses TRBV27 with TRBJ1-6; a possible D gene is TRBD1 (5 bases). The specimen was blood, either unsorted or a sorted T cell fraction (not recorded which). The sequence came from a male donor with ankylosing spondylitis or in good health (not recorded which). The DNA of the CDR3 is TGTGCCAGCAGTCCCCAGGGTTGGGGGGATAATTCACCCCTCCACTTT. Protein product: CASSPQGWGDNSPLHF.